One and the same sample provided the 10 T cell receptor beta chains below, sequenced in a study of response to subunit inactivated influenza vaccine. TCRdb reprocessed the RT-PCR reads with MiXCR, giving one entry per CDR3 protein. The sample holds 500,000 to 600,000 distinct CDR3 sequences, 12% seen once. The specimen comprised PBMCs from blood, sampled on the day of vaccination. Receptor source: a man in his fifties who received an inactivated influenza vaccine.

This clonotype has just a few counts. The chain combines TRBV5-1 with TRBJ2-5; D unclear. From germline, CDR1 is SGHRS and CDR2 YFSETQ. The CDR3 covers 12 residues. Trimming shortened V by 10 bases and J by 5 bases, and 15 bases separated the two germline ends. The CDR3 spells CASSPALETQYF. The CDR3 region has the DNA TGCGCCTCCTCGCCGGCCTTGGAGACCCAGTACTTC.

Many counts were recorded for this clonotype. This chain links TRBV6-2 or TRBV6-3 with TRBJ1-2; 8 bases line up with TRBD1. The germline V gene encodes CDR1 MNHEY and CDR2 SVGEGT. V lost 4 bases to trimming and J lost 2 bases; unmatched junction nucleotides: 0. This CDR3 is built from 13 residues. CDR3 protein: CASSWTGNYGYTF. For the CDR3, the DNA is TGTGCCAGCAGTTGGACAGGGAACTATGGCTACACCTTC.

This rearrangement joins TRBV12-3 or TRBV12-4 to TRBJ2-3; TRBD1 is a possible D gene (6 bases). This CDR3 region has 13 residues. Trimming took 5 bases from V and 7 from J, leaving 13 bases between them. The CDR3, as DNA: TGTGCCAGCAGTCGGGACATTCGAAATACGCAGTATTTT. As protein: CASSRDIRNTQYF.

The CDR3 region has the DNA TGTGCCATCAGTGATAGAGATGGCACTGAAGCTTTCTTT. Translation: CAISDRDGTEAFF. The chain is built from TRBV10-3 and TRBJ1-1; D gene unclear. The CDR3 consists of 13 residues. V was cut by 3 bases and J by 4 bases, with 9 bases left in between. The V gene's germline CDR1 is ENHRY and CDR2 SYGVKD.

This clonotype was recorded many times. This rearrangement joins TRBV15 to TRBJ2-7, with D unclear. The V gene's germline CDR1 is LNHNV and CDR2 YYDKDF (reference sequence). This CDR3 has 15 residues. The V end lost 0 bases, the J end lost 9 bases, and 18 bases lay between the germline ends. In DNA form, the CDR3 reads TGTGCCACCAGCAGAGACTACAGCGACCCTCCTGGGCAGTACTTC. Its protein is CATSRDYSDPPGQYF.

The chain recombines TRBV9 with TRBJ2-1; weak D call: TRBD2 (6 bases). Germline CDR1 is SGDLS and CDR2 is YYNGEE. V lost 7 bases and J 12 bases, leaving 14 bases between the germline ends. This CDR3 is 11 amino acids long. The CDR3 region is CASEDGGRQFF. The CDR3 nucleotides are TGTGCCAGCGAGGACGGAGGGAGGCAGTTCTTC.

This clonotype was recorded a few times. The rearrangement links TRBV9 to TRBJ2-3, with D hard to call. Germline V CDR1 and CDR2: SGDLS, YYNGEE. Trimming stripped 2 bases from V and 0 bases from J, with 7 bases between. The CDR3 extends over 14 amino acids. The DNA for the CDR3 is TGTGCCAGCAGCGTCCAGGTTAGCACAGATACGCAGTATTTT. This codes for CASSVQVSTDTQYF.

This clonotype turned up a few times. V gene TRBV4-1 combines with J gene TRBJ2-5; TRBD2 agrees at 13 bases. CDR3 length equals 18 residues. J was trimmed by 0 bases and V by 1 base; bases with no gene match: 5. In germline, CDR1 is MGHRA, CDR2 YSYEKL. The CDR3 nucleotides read TGCGCCAGCAGCCAAGGCAGGACTAGCGGGGGCAACCAAGAGACCCAGTACTTC. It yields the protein CASSQGRTSGGNQETQYF.

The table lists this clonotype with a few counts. CDR3 nucleotide sequence: TGCAGTGCTAGGTTCGAGGACACCGGGGAGCTGTTTTTT. Amino acid sequence: CSARFEDTGELFF. V is TRBV20-1 and J is TRBJ2-2, with D hard to call. CDR3 length equals 13 residues. From germline, CDR1 is DFQATT and CDR2 SNEGSKA (reference sequence). V lost 3 bases and J 3 bases, leaving 8 bases between the germline ends.

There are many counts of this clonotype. CDR3 amino acids: CASSLAGGQVSYEQYF. The CDR3 DNA reads TGCGCCAGCAGCTTGGCGGGGGGACAGGTCTCCTACGAGCAGTACTTC. V is TRBV5-1 and J is TRBJ2-7, with a possible D match to TRBD1 (8 bases). This CDR3 spans 16 amino acids. V gave up 0 bases and J gave up 0 bases, with 13 bases separating them. Germline V gene sequence: CDR1 SGHRS, CDR2 YFSETQ.